The 24 T cell receptor beta chains reported below all come from one sample, sequenced in a study of CD8+ T cells in alopecia areata (dated by TCRdb to 2016 to 2019). Libraries were made using the immunoSEQ multiplex PCR assay. For TCR sequencing, RNA was extracted from every sample and reverse transcribed into cDNA to serve as template. As stored in TCRdb, this immuneACCESS dataset retains in-frame rearrangements with V and J assigned. A fraction of the clones does not appear; measured against another copy, unresolved V genes explain less than half of the discrepancy, and the remainder lacks a known reason. Within this sample are 98,000 or so clones, with roughly 64% of them counted one time only. The ten largest clonotypes hold 20% to 25% of the sample. The sequencing input was CD8+ T cells sorted from blood. These receptors all come from a human donor in good health.

The CDR3 bases are TGTGCCAGCAGCCGAGGCCCGGGGATACCGGGACAGGGGGGTCGCACCGGGGAGCTGTTTTTT. Its protein product is CASSRGPGIPGQGGRTGELFF. The chain is built from TRBV7-3 and TRBJ2-2; 11 nucleotides agree with TRBD1. The CDR3 loop spans 21 amino acids. From germline, CDR1 is SGHTA and CDR2 FQGTGA. J was trimmed by 4 bases and V by 5 bases; bases with no gene match: 21.

The rearrangement uses TRBV4-3 and TRBJ2-5, with TRBD2 identical over 12 bases. The CDR3 is made up of 19 amino acids. Trimming cost V 0 bases and J 1 base; bases outside gene matches: 9. In germline, CDR1 is LGHNA, CDR2 YSLEER. The chain's CDR3 is CASSQDILAGGLRQETQYF. CDR3 bases: TGCGCCAGCAGCCAAGATATCCTAGCGGGGGGGTTACGCCAAGAGACCCAGTACTTC.

V is TRBV11-2 and J is TRBJ2-7; a weak D match, TRBD1 (5 bases). Germline-derived CDR1 and CDR2 are SGHAT and FQNNGV. V gave up 4 bases and J gave up 2 bases, with 15 bases separating them. This CDR3 comprises 15 residues. The CDR3 is CASSSEATAAYEQYF. As DNA, the CDR3 is TGTGCCAGCAGCTCCGAAGCGACAGCCGCCTACGAGCAGTACTTC.

V and J are TRBV9 and TRBJ2-3; tentatively, D is TRBD1 (6 bases). V lost 7 bases, J lost 2 bases, and 14 bases lay in between. This CDR3 contains 14 residues. Germline V gene data show CDR1 as SGDLS and CDR2 as YYNGEE. The CDR3 DNA follows: TGTGCCAGCTCCGGGACAAGCTACACAGATACGCAGTATTTT. It encodes CASSGTSYTDTQYF.

The chain joins TRBV11-2 to TRBJ2-7; the match to TRBD2 covers 10 bases. This CDR3 comprises 12 residues. Germline V CDR1 and CDR2: SGHAT, FQNNGV. J was trimmed by 4 bases and V by 7 bases; bases with no gene match: 1. CDR3 in DNA: TGTGCCAGCACTAGCGGGGGATACGAGCAGTACTTC. Its protein product is CASTSGGYEQYF.

This clone has only a few counts. The rearrangement links TRBV29-1 to TRBJ1-2; D is possibly TRBD1 (5 bases). Trimming cost V 6 bases and J 4 bases, with 9 bases left between them. CDR1 and CDR2 from the germline V gene are SQVTM and ANQGSEA. The CDR3 has 11 residues. The CDR3 loop reads CSVETGYGYTF. DNA of the CDR3: TGCAGCGTGGAAACAGGCTATGGCTACACCTTC. Full variable domain (rest looked up from reference TRBV29-1 and TRBJ1-2): SAVISQKPSRDICQRGTSLTIQCQVDSQVTMMFWYRQQPGQSLTLIATANQGSEATYESGFVIDKFPISRPNLTFSTLTVSNMSPEDSSIYLCSVETGYGYTFGSGTRLTVV.

This clone was found a few times. This chain connects TRBV9 to TRBJ1-2; TRBD1 agrees at 8 bases. With 4 bases clipped from V and 5 bases from J, the junction kept 10 bases outside the gene matches. The germline CDR1 and CDR2 sequences are SGDLS and YYNGEE. This CDR3 region has 15 residues. In nucleotides, the CDR3 is TGTGCCAGCAGCCTCACGACAGGGGCCGCATATGGCTACACCTTC. Protein: CASSLTTGAAYGYTF.

CDR3 coding DNA: TGCAGCGCCCTACCAGGGGGAGCAAGGCTGCAGTTCTTC. Translation gives CSALPGGARLQFF. V gene TRBV29-1 combines with J gene TRBJ2-1; TRBD1 matches at 7 bases. Germline lookup yields CDR1 SQVTM and CDR2 ANQGSEA. The CDR3 extends over 13 amino acids. The junction had 15 bases not matched to a gene; V was cut back by 7 bases and J by 12 bases.

The V gene is TRBV27, the J gene TRBJ2-7, with TRBD1 matching 11 bases. CDR3 length: 15 residues. CDR1 and CDR2 (germline): MNHEY, SMNVEV (reference sequence). Germline trimming cut 3 bases from V and 2 bases from J; bases unmatched to any gene: 3. The CDR3 sequence: CASSFGGQGAYEQYF. The CDR3 DNA is TGTGCCAGCAGTTTTGGGGGACAGGGGGCCTACGAGCAGTACTTC.

Worth noting for this clone: The junction shows a germline mismatch at one end, possibly a read error. The chain recombines TRBV6-5 with TRBJ2-1; 10 bases fit TRBD1. The germline CDR1 and CDR2 sequences are MNHEY and SVGAGI. CDR3 length: 15 amino acids. The CDR3 region is CASSDSRTGGNEQFF. In nucleotides, the CDR3 is TGTGCCAGCAGTGACTCTCGGACAGGGGGTAATGAGCAGTTCTTC.

The chain combines TRBV15 with TRBJ2-6; tentatively, D is TRBD1 (5 bases). This CDR3 comprises 13 residues. The V end was cut by 8 bases, the J end by 1 base, with 6 bases between. CDR1 and CDR2 from the germline V gene are LNHNV and YYDKDF (reference sequence). CDR3 bases: TGTGCCACCCAGGGTTCTGGGGCCAACGTCCTGACTTTC. Translating gives CATQGSGANVLTF.

The CDR3 loop reads CASSLGSRAKNIQYF. CDR3 in DNA: TGTGCCAGCAGCTTAGGGTCCCGGGCCAAAAACATTCAGTACTTC. The rearrangement links TRBV11-2 to TRBJ2-4; D is unclear. The V gene's germline CDR1 is SGHAT and CDR2 FQNNGV. Trimming stripped 1 base from V and 1 base from J, with 8 bases between. The CDR3 has 15 amino acids.

This clone came up many times. This chain uses TRBV7-9 with TRBJ1-1, with unresolved D. The V end was cut by 7 bases, the J end by 0 bases, with 9 bases between. CDR3 length: 13 residues. CDR1 is SEHNR and CDR2 is FQNEAQ in the germline V gene (reference sequence). The CDR3 DNA follows: TGTGCCAGCACCTCTGGGGTGAACACTGAAGCTTTCTTT. It is translated as CASTSGVNTEAFF.

The chain uses TRBV9 and TRBJ1-2; D ambiguous. Germline lookup yields CDR1 SGDLS and CDR2 YYNGEE. Trimming removed 0 bases at V and 0 bases at J, with 12 bases between. The CDR3 has 16 residues. CDR3 sequence: CASSVDPTYANYGYTF. CDR3 nucleotides: TGTGCCAGCAGCGTAGATCCCACATACGCTAACTATGGCTACACCTTC.

CDR3 coding DNA: TGCGCCAGCAGCCAAGTAGACTTGGGGACGGAAAAACTGTTTTTT. Residues: CASSQVDLGTEKLFF. The chain employs TRBV4-1 and TRBJ1-4; possible D gene TRBD1, 5 bases. CDR3 length equals 15 residues. Germline values: CDR1 MGHRA, CDR2 YSYEKL. Deletions cut 1 base from V and 8 bases from J, with 14 bases between.

This clone appeared a few times. V is TRBV29-1 and J is TRBJ2-7; perhaps TRBD1 as D (5 bases). This CDR3 is 13 amino acids long. Per the germline V gene, CDR1 is SQVTM and CDR2 is ANQGSEA. Trimming pared 2 bases from V and 0 bases from J, leaving 8 bases between. CDR3 nucleotide sequence: TGCAGCGTTGAATTGGACACCTCCTACGAGCAGTACTTC. It yields the protein CSVELDTSYEQYF.

The rearrangement joins TRBV18 to TRBJ2-6; D ambiguous. Trimming cost V 6 bases and J 3 bases, with 15 bases left between them. Looked up from germline, CDR1 is KGHSH and CDR2 is LQKENI. The CDR3 has 16 amino acids. The CDR3 loop reads CASSHSRDLGANVLTF. Here the CDR3 DNA reads TGTGCCAGCTCTCACAGCAGAGATCTTGGGGCCAACGTCCTGACTTTC.

This clone turned up a few times. J is TRBJ1-4 and V is TRBV2; D gene ambiguous. The germline V and J ends were trimmed by 6 bases and 8 bases, with 4 bases remaining between them. CDR3 length equals 10 residues. The germline gives CDR1 SNHLY, CDR2 FYNNEI. For the CDR3, the DNA is TGTGCCAGCAGATTCGAAAAACTGTTTTTT. This translates into CASRFEKLFF.

This clone was observed a few times. This rearrangement joins TRBV11-2 to TRBJ2-5, with 8 bases that match TRBD2. V shed 0 bases and J 4 bases; nucleotides not matched to a gene: 7. The CDR3 totals 16 residues. Per germline, CDR1 SGHAT and CDR2 FQNNGV. CDR3 DNA: TGTGCCAGCAGCTTAGAGGCCGGGGGGGCGGGAGAGACCCAGTACTTC. Residues: CASSLEAGGAGETQYF.

This chain's CDR3 is CASSPGRDYTF. CDR3 nucleotides: TGTGCCAGTAGCCCAGGGAGGGACTACACCTTC. The J gene is TRBJ1-2, the V gene TRBV19, with a tentative D call TRBD1 (5 bases). CDR3 length: 11 amino acids. CDR1 LNHDA and CDR2 SQIVND come from the germline V gene (reference sequence). Trimming left V 6 bases short and J 10 bases short, with 12 bases between.

There are a few counts of this clone. The chain recombines TRBV2 with TRBJ2-1; D is possibly TRBD2 (5 bases). Trimming removed 4 bases at V and 7 bases at J, with 8 bases between. This CDR3 region has 12 residues. The germline V gene has CDR1 SNHLY and CDR2 FYNNEI. The CDR3 region is CASSAGSNEQFF. The CDR3 DNA is TGTGCCAGCAGTGCGGGGTCTAATGAGCAGTTCTTC.

The rearrangement uses TRBV2 and TRBJ2-1; D tentatively reads TRBD1 or TRBD2 (5 bases each). The CDR3 totals 16 residues. Trimming stripped 8 bases from V and 4 bases from J, with 21 bases between. In germline, CDR1 is SNHLY, CDR2 FYNNEI. CDR3 in amino acids: CASPAFPGQEYNEQFF. The CDR3 DNA is TGTGCCAGCCCTGCCTTCCCGGGGCAGGAATACAATGAGCAGTTCTTC.

As concerns this clone: This sample includes further DNA sequences coding for the same CDR3. V gene TRBV9 combines with J gene TRBJ1-6; no reliable D call. There are 12 residues in the CDR3. Trimming took off 0 bases at V and 7 bases at J, with 2 bases between the two ends. Germline CDR1 and CDR2: SGDLS and YYNGEE. The CDR3 here is CASSVGNSPLHF. The CDR3 DNA sequence: TGTGCCAGCAGCGTAGGCAATTCACCCCTCCACTTT.

The chain uses TRBV4-1 and TRBJ1-5, with D perhaps matching TRBD1 (5 bases). CDR1 is MGHRA, CDR2 YSYEKL, per germline. V lost 6 bases to trimming and J lost 4 bases, with 19 bases between them. This CDR3 contains 16 residues. CDR3: CASRTEISGVNQPQHF. The CDR3 DNA reads TGCGCCAGCAGGACGGAGATTTCGGGGGTAAATCAGCCCCAGCATTTT.